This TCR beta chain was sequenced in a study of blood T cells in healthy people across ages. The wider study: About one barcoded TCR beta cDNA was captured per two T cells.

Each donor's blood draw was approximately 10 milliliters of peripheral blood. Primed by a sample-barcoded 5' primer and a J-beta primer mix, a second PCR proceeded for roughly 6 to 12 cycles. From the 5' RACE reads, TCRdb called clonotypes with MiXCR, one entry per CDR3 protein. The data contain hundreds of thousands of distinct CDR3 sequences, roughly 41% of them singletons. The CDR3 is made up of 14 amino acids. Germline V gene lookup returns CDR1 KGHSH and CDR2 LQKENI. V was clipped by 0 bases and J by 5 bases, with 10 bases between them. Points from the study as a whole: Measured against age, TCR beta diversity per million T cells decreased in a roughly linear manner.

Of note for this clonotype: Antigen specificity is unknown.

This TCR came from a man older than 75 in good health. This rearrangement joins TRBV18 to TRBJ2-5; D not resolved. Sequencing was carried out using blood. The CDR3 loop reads CASSPPDGRETQYF. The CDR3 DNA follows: TGTGCCAGCTCACCACCGGATGGGCGGGAGACCCAGTACTTC.